This T cell receptor (beta chain) was recovered during a study of blood T cell repertoires in COVID-19. This CDR3 is 11 amino acids long. Germline V CDR1 and CDR2: SGHAT, FQNNGV. Deletions cut 1 base from V and 14 bases from J, with 11 bases between. Profiling relied on immunoSEQ multiplex PCR, and the TCRdb table lists in-frame clones only, not all of them. The table lists approximately 210,000 clones, more than 70% of them singletons. There are a few counts of this clone. The chain joins TRBV11-2 to TRBJ1-2; TRBD1 might be the D (6 bases). This TCR was recovered from a man younger than 40 with acute COVID-19. Material for sequencing was PBMCs or T cells enriched from blood (not recorded which). The CDR3: CASSLGAGDTF. CDR3 nucleotides: TGTGCCAGCAGCTTAGGGGCAGGGGATACCTTC.